This T cell receptor (beta chain) was profiled in a study of regulatory T cells in long-lasting Graves disease. Across the study: With positive TSH receptor antibodies and over 5 years of antithyroid drugs, Graves' disease was considered persistent. Notes on the study in general: Lower TCR diversity was seen in persistent Graves' patients than in newly diagnosed ones. Having few samples may have compromised the accuracy. Favored usage of TRBV28, TRBJ1-2 and TRBJ2-5 was recorded in persistent disease.

Arm-PCR with iRepertoire HTBI primers amplified the CDR3 regions for these TCR beta libraries. TCRdb passed the multiplex PCR reads through MiXCR, listing each CDR3 protein once. The repertoire holds about 660,000 distinct CDR3 sequences, with around 30% as singletons. As to this clonotype: Its antigen remains unidentified.

The V and J ends lost 5 bases and 6 bases respectively, with 13 bases between them. Per germline, CDR1 MNHNS and CDR2 SASEGT. This CDR3 spans 13 amino acids. Time point noted: persistent/refractory GD, antithyroid drugs over 5 years with positive TRAb. With RNA extracted from PBMCs as input, the TCR library was made. This specimen was peripheral blood mononuclear cells (PBMCs), taken when the disease was refractory, from a patient treated with antithyroid drugs. The rearrangement uses TRBV6-1 and TRBJ1-2; no firm D call. The sequence derives from a female donor with Graves disease. CDR3 nucleotides: TGTGCCAGCAGTCCAGCCCAGCCCCATGGCTACACCTTC. This sequence encodes CASSPAQPHGYTF.